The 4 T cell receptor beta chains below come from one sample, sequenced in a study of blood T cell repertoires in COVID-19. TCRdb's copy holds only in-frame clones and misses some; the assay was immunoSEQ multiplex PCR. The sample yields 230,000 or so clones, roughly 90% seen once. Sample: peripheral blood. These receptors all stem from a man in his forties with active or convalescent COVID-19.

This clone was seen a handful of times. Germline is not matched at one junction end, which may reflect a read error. The CDR3 sequence: CASSLYTKYGYTF. Written as DNA, the CDR3 is TGTGCCAGCAGCTTATATACTAAATATGGCTACACCTTC. V gene TRBV7-8 combines with J gene TRBJ1-2; D call uncertain. This CDR3 spans 13 amino acids. Looked up from germline, CDR1 is SGHVS and CDR2 is FQNEAQ.

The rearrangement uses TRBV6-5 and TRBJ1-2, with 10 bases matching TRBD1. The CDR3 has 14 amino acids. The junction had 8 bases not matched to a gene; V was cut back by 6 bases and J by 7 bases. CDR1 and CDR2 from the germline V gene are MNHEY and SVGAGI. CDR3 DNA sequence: TGTGCCAGCAGGGGGACAGGGGCCAGGGGTGGCTACACCTTC. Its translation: CASRGTGARGGYTF.

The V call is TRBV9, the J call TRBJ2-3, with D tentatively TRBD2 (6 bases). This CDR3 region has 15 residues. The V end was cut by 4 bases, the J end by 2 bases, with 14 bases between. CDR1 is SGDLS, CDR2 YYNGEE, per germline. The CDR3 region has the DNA TGTGCCAGCAGCCCCGAGGCGGGGTACACAGATACGCAGTATTTT. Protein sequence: CASSPEAGYTDTQYF.

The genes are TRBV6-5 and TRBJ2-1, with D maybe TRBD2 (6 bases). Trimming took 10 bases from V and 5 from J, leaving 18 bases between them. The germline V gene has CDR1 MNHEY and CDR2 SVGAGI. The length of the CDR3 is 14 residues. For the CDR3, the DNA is TGTGCCACCACCGGAGGGAACGGGGACAATGAGCAGTTCTTC. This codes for CATTGGNGDNEQFF.